This is a list of T cell receptor beta chains from one sample in a study of blood T cell repertoires in COVID-19. Data came from immunoSEQ multiplex PCR; TCRdb stores just in-frame clones and leaves some out. Of roughly 180,000 clones listed, 86% are singletons. The specimen sequenced was peripheral blood. The origin of the receptors is a woman aged 25 to 39 with active or convalescent COVID-19. The CDR3 runs from the conserved cysteine through the conserved F or W. A D gene is named only where the DNA matches it firmly. Clone size appears in some rows only: once, few, many, or a class for an expanded clone.

D gene	V gene	J gene	clone size	CDR3 DNA	CDR3 protein
TRBD1	TRBV9	TRBJ2-1	-	TGTGCCAGCAGCCCCCGGTGGACAGGCGACAATGAGCAGTTCTTC	CASSPRWTGDNEQFF
-	TRBV6-6	TRBJ1-3	-	TGTGCCAGCAGTTATCTTGGCGGGGTAGGGGGAAACACCATATATTTT	CASSYLGGVGGNTIYF
-	TRBV18	TRBJ2-2	-	TGTGCCAGCTCACCCGGACACGCGAACACCGGGGAGCTGTTTTTT	CASSPGHANTGELFF
-	TRBV2	TRBJ2-3	-	TGTGCCAGCGGGGCCGTCTATGGGGATACGCAGTATTTT	CASGAVYGDTQYF
TRBD1	TRBV27	TRBJ1-5	-	TGTGCCAGCAGTCCACCTGGACAGGGGGCAAACCAGCCCCAGCATTTT	CASSPPGQGANQPQHF
TRBD1	TRBV27	TRBJ1-1	-	TGTGCCAGCAGTGAGACAGGGGTGAACACTGAAGCTTTCTTT	CASSETGVNTEAFF
TRBD2	TRBV15	TRBJ2-7	-	TGTGCCACCAGCAGAGACCCTACTAGCGGGAGCGCCCACGAGCAGTACTTC	CATSRDPTSGSAHEQYF
-	TRBV14	TRBJ2-7	-	TGTGCCAGCAGCCCAATGACGGGCGCGGGCGAGCAGTACTTC	CASSPMTGAGEQYF
TRBD1	TRBV19	TRBJ1-3	-	TGTGCCAGTAGTCGACAGGGCCGTTTCTCTGGAAACACCATATATTTT	CASSRQGRFSGNTIYF
TRBD2	TRBV3-1/TRBV3-2	TRBJ2-2	once	TGTGCCAGCAGCCCACCCCGGGGACTAGCGGGATTGGGAGGCACCGGGGAGCTGTTTTTT	CASSPPRGLAGLGGTGELFF
-	TRBV19	TRBJ1-1	-	TGTGCCAGTAGTATTTCGGGGAGCACTGAAGCTTTCTTT	CASSISGSTEAFF
TRBD2	TRBV27	TRBJ2-7	-	TGTGCCAGCAAAAGGACTAGCGGAGTCTACGAGCAGTACTTC	CASKRTSGVYEQYF
TRBD2	TRBV7-9	TRBJ2-1	-	TGTGCCAGCAGCTCGAAGCGGGACCAATACAATGAGCAGTTCTTC	CASSSKRDQYNEQFF
-	TRBV12-5	TRBJ1-5	-	TGTGCTAGTGGGTCGGAGAGCAATCAGCCCCAGCATTTT	CASGSESNQPQHF
TRBD1	TRBV10-3	TRBJ2-1	-	TGTGCCATCAGTGAGGGACAGGGGGCGGTCAATGAGCAGTTCTTC	CAISEGQGAVNEQFF
TRBD1	TRBV28	TRBJ1-4	-	TGTGCCAGCAGTGACAGGGGGCGCGTTACTAATGAAAAACTGTTTTTT	CASSDRGRVTNEKLFF
-	TRBV5-1	TRBJ1-4	-	TGCGCCAGCAAAGGGGAGGGTAATGAAAAACTGTTTTTT	CASKGEGNEKLFF
TRBD1	TRBV15	TRBJ1-5	-	TGTGCCACCAAACTGGGGCAGGGGGGCAATCAGCCCCAGCATTTT	CATKLGQGGNQPQHF
-	TRBV29-1	TRBJ1-2	-	TGCAGCGTTGTCGGCGGAGGAGGCTACACCTTC	CSVVGGGGYTF
TRBD2	TRBV27	TRBJ2-7	-	TGTGCCAGCAAACTGGGTAGCGGGAGTCCGCAGCAGTACTTC	CASKLGSGSPQQYF
-	TRBV2	TRBJ1-1	-	TGTGCCAGCACTGAAGAGCACAGGAACACTGAAGCTTTCTTT	CASTEEHRNTEAFF
-	TRBV11-3	TRBJ2-5	-	TGTGCCAGCAGCTTACCGCTAGACGAAGAGACCCAGTACTTC	CASSLPLDEETQYF
TRBD1	TRBV29-1	TRBJ1-6	-	TGCAGCGTGAGGACAGGGAATAATTCACCCCTCCACTTT	CSVRTGNNSPLHF
TRBD2	TRBV18	TRBJ2-5	once	TGTGCCAGCTCACCACGGTCGGGACTAGCTAGGGGAGGACCTCAAGAGACCCAGTACTTC	CASSPRSGLARGGPQETQYF
-	TRBV6-5	TRBJ2-1	-	TGTGCCAGCGAAACAGGGCGGTACAATGAGCAGTTCTTC	CASETGRYNEQFF
-	TRBV19	TRBJ1-4	few	TGTGCCAGTAGTATACGGGTTGATCTAGAAAAACTGTTTTTT	CASSIRVDLEKLFF
-	TRBV3-1/TRBV3-2	TRBJ1-2	-	TGTGCCAGCAGCCAAACGGCCAGCGGGTATGGCTACACCTTC	CASSQTASGYGYTF
-	TRBV2	TRBJ1-1	-	TGTGCCAGCAGTGTCGTATTTATGAACACTGAAGCTTTCTTT	CASSVVFMNTEAFF
-	TRBV18	TRBJ1-1	-	TGTGCCAGCTCACCCCTACAGGGCAACACTGAAGCTTTCTTT	CASSPLQGNTEAFF
TRBD2	TRBV19	TRBJ2-7	-	TGTGCCAGTAGTATACGGGGCCGGAGGACGGGTCTAGCGGGAGACGGCTACGAGCAGTACTTC	CASSIRGRRTGLAGDGYEQYF
TRBD1	TRBV11-3	TRBJ2-1	-	TGTGCCAGCAGCTTACTTCGGACAGGGATTGAGCAGTTCTTC	CASSLLRTGIEQFF
TRBD1	TRBV28	TRBJ1-2	-	TGTGCCAGCAGTATCGGACAGGTTGGCTACACCTTC	CASSIGQVGYTF
-	TRBV4-1	TRBJ2-1	-	TGCGCCAGCAGCCAAGATAGCCCTAGCGCATACAATGAGCAGTTCTTC	CASSQDSPSAYNEQFF
TRBD2	TRBV19	TRBJ2-1	-	TGTGCCAGTAGTATTGGTTCGGGCGGGAGAACCTACAATGAGCAGTTCTTC	CASSIGSGGRTYNEQFF
TRBD1	TRBV6-5	TRBJ1-2	-	TGTGCCAGCAGCCCCCGGACGGACAGGGCTCATGGCTACACCTTC	CASSPRTDRAHGYTF
-	TRBV28	TRBJ1-3	-	TGTGCCAGCAGTTTAACAGTCTCTGGAAACACCATATATTTT	CASSLTVSGNTIYF
TRBD2	TRBV10-3	TRBJ2-1	-	TGTGCCATCAGTTCTAGCGGGAGGGATAATGAGCAGTTCTTC	CAISSSGRDNEQFF
-	TRBV7-9	TRBJ1-5	few	TGTGCCAGCAGCTCAGGTTTTAATCAGCCCCAGCATTTT	CASSSGFNQPQHF
TRBD2	TRBV7-2	TRBJ2-1	-	TGTGCCAGCTCTCAGCCCACACTAGCGGGGGGGCCGGGGGAGCAGTTCTTC	CASSQPTLAGGPGEQFF
-	TRBV5-4	TRBJ2-1	-	TGTGCCAGCAGCTTGGACCGCGGTGGTGAGCAGTTCTTC	CASSLDRGGEQFF
TRBD1	TRBV19	TRBJ2-7	-	TGTGCCAGTAGTAAACAGGGGTACGAGCAGTACTTC	CASSKQGYEQYF
TRBD1	TRBV15	TRBJ2-2	-	TGTGCCACCAGCAAAGGGGACAGAGAGGCAACCGGGGAGCTGTTTTTT	CATSKGDREATGELFF
TRBD1	TRBV27	TRBJ2-7	few	TGTGCCAGCAGTTCCTGGACAGGATTGGGCGAGCAGTACTTC	CASSSWTGLGEQYF
TRBD1	TRBV6-2/TRBV6-3	TRBJ1-1	-	TGTGCCAGCAGCAGGACAGGGACTGAAGCTTTCTTT	CASSRTGTEAFF
-	TRBV7-2	TRBJ2-7	-	TGTGCCAGCAGCTTAGCTCGAGCGCCCGAGCAGTACTTC	CASSLARAPEQYF
-	TRBV5-1	TRBJ2-5	-	TGCGCCAGCAGCTTGGGGCAGGGCCAAGAGACCCAGTACTTC	CASSLGQGQETQYF
TRBD2	TRBV4-2	TRBJ2-3	-	TGTGCCAGCAGCCAGGTGCCGGGACTAGCGGGGGGGCCTGGGGAAGATACGCAGTATTTT	CASSQVPGLAGGPGEDTQYF
-	TRBV12-3/TRBV12-4	TRBJ1-3	-	TGTGCCAGCAGTTTACAGGGAGGAAACACCATATATTTT	CASSLQGGNTIYF
TRBD2	TRBV7-6	TRBJ2-2	-	TGTGCCAGCAGCGCGACTCTGCCCGGACAGGGACTAGCGGGGAACACCGGGGAGCTGTTTTTT	CASSATLPGQGLAGNTGELFF
-	TRBV28	TRBJ1-1	-	TGTGCCAGCAGTCCGGGACAACCGGGGACTGAAGCTTTCTTT	CASSPGQPGTEAFF
TRBD1	TRBV6-5	TRBJ1-1	-	TGTGCCACCACCCGACAGGGTTTGAACACTGAAGCTTTCTTT	CATTRQGLNTEAFF
-	TRBV3-1/TRBV3-2	TRBJ2-1	few	TGTGCCAGCAGCCAACGAACAGGTCTTAGCTCCTACAATGAGCAGTTCTTC	CASSQRTGLSSYNEQFF
-	TRBV7-7	TRBJ1-1	-	TGTGCTAGCAGCTTAGGGGCTAACACTGAAGCTTTCTTT	CASSLGANTEAFF
TRBD2	TRBV18	TRBJ2-5	-	TGTGCCAGCTCACCAAGTAGCGGGGGGGCCGGAGAGACCCAGTACTTC	CASSPSSGGAGETQYF
-	TRBV2	TRBJ2-7	-	TGTGCCAGCACCCCCCTCGGCAGGAACTCCTACGAGCAGTACTTC	CASTPLGRNSYEQYF